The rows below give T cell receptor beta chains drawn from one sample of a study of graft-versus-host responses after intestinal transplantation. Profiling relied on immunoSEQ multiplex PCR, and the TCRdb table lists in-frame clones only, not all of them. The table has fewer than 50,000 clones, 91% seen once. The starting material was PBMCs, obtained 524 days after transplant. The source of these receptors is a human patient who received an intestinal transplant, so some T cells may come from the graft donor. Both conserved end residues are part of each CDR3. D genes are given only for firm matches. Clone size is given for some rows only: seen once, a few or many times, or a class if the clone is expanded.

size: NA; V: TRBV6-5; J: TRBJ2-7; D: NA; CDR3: CASSYRPTGIQSEQYF; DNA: TGTGCCAGCAGTTACCGCCCGACAGGCATTCAGAGCGAGCAGTACTTC
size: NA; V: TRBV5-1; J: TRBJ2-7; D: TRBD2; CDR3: CASSDLGLAGSYEQYF; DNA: TGCGCCAGCAGCGACCTAGGACTAGCGGGCTCGTACGAGCAGTACTTC
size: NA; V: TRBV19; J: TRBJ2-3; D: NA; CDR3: CASSIGVGAADTQYF; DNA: TGTGCCAGTAGTATAGGGGTGGGGGCTGCGGATACGCAGTATTTT
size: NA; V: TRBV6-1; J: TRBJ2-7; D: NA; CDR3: CASRIDLGSPYEQYF; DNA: TGTGCCAGCAGAATTGACCTAGGGAGCCCCTACGAGCAGTACTTC
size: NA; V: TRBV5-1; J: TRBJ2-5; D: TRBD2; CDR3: CASTIEPPGAGEETQYF; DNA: TGCGCCAGCACTATCGAGCCCCCCGGAGCGGGGGAAGAGACCCAGTACTTC
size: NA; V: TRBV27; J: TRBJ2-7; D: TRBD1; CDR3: CASSLFTGGNEQYF; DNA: TGTGCCAGCAGTTTGTTCACAGGGGGCAACGAGCAGTACTTC
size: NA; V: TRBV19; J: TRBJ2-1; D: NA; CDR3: CASSIDQRGFYYNEQFF; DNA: TGTGCCAGTAGTATAGATCAACGCGGGTTTTACTACAATGAGCAGTTCTTC
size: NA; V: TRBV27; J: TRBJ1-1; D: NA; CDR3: CASKFRDKNTEAFF; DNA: TGTGCCAGCAAGTTTCGGGACAAGAACACTGAAGCTTTCTTT
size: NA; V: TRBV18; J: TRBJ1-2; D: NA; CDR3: CASSPLDSSFYGYTF; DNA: TGTGCCAGCTCACCACTGGACAGCTCCTTCTATGGCTACACCTTC
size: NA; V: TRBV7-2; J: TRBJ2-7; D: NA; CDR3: CASSGGLSYEQYF; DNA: TGTGCCAGCAGCGGGGGACTCTCCTACGAGCAGTACTTC
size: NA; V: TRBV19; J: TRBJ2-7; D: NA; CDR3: CASSIQGTIPYEQYF; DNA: TGTGCCAGTAGTATACAGGGGACTATTCCCTACGAGCAGTACTTC
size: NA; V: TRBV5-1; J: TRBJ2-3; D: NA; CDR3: CASSPGLSGTDTQYF; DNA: TGCGCCAGCAGCCCTGGGCTTTCCGGCACAGATACGCAGTATTTT
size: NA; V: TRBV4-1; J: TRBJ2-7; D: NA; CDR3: CASSPGQLSYEQYF; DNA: TGCGCCAGCAGCCCAGGACAGCTCTCCTACGAGCAGTACTTC
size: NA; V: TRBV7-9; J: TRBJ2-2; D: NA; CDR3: CASSPSGLRGELFF; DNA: TGTGCCAGCAGCCCCAGCGGCCTACGAGGGGAGCTGTTTTTT
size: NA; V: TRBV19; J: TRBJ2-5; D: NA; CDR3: CASSVGETQYF; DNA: TGTGCCAGTAGTGTAGGGGAGACCCAGTACTTC
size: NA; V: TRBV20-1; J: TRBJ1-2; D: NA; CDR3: CSAHTGQGYTF; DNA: TGCAGTGCTCACACAGGGCAGGGCTACACCTTC
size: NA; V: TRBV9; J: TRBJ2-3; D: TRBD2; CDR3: CASSVVAGGPDTQYF; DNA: TGTGCCAGCAGCGTAGTCGCGGGAGGACCAGATACGCAGTATTTT
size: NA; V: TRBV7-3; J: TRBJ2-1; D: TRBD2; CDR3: CASSPAGVGGNEQFF; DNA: TGTGCCAGCAGCCCAGCGGGAGTAGGGGGCAATGAGCAGTTCTTC
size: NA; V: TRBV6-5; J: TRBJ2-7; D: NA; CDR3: CASSVQEGPSEQYF; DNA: TGTGCCAGCAGTGTCCAGGAGGGGCCGAGCGAGCAGTACTTC
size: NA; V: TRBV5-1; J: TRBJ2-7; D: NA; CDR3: CASSLISDGSYEQYF; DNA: TGCGCCAGCAGCTTGATAAGCGATGGGAGCTACGAGCAGTACTTC
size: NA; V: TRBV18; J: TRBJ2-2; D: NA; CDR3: CASSPRFRNTGELFF; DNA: TGTGCCAGCTCACCAAGGTTTCGCAACACCGGGGAGCTGTTTTTT
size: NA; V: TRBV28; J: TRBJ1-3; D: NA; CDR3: CASSFPGLQSGGNTIYF; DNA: TGTGCCAGCAGTTTCCCGGGGCTCCAGAGCGGCGGAAACACCATATATTTT
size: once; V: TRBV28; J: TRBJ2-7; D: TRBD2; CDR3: CASSFPPGAGGRYEQYF; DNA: TGTGCCAGCAGTTTCCCCCCAGGGGCGGGAGGGCGGTACGAGCAGTACTTC
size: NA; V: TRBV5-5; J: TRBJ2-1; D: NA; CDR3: CASSENNEQFF; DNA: TGTGCCAGCAGCGAGAACAATGAGCAGTTCTTC
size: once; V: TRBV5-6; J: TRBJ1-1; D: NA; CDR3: CASSLDHSNTEAFF; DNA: TGTGCCAGCAGCTTGGACCACAGTAACACTGAAGCTTTCTTT
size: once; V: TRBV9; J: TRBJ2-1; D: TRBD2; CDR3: CASSVAGLAGGGDEQFF; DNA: TGTGCCAGCAGCGTAGCTGGATTAGCGGGAGGTGGCGATGAGCAGTTCTTC
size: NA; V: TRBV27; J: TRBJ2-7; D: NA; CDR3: CASSLQQASSYEQYF; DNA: TGTGCCAGCAGTTTACAGCAGGCGAGCTCCTACGAGCAGTACTTC
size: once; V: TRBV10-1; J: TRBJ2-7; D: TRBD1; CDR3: CASSGQGTYEQYF; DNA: TGCGCCAGCAGTGGACAGGGTACCTACGAGCAGTACTTC
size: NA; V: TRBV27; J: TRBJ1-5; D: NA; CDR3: CASSLSGRRNQPQHF; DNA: TGTGCCAGCAGTTTATCGGGACGGAGGAATCAGCCCCAGCATTTT
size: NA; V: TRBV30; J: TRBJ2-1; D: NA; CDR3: CAWSGGPTQFF; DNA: TGTGCCTGGAGTGGGGGCCCCACGCAGTTCTTC
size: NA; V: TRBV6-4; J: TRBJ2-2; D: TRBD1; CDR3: CASRRDRGTGELFF; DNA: TGTGCCAGCAGACGGGACAGGGGGACCGGGGAGCTGTTTTTT
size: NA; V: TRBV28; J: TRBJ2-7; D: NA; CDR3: CASSYTPGGEQYF; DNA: TGTGCCAGCAGTTATACCCCAGGGGGGGAGCAGTACTTC
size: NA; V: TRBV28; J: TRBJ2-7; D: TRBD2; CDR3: CASSLWSGGSYEQYF; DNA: TGTGCCAGCAGTTTATGGTCGGGAGGAAGTTACGAGCAGTACTTC
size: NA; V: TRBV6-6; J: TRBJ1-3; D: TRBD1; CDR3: CASSLGTAPGNTIYF; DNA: TGTGCCAGCAGCTTAGGGACAGCGCCTGGAAACACCATATATTTT
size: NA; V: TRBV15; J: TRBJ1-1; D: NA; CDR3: CATSREIRNTEAFF; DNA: TGTGCCACCAGCAGAGAAATCAGGAACACTGAAGCTTTCTTT
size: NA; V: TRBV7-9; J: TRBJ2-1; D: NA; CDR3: CASSFRENEQFF; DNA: TGTGCCAGCAGCTTTAGAGAGAATGAGCAGTTCTTC